This TCR beta chain was sequenced in a study of CD8+ T cells in alopecia areata. Study observations and caveats: Sequences from scalp samples also cover resident alphabeta T cells of normal skin.

Noted treatment: oral pan-JAK inhibitor, 5-10 mg twice daily. In the case of this clone: Its antigen is not known.

cDNA serving as the sequencing template came from extracted, reverse transcribed RNA. Sequencing was performed with immunoSEQ multiplex PCR; in TCRdb, only in-frame clones are kept and a portion is missing. The sample holds 150,000 or so clones; about two thirds are singletons and the top ten take around 0.91%. Here the sequenced sample was CD4+ T cells sorted from blood, taken at week 4, from a patient treated with tofacitinib. This receptor was identified in a human donor with alopecia areata.

The CDR3 reads CASSLKQGINTEAFF. CDR3 DNA: TGTGCCAGCAGCTTAAAACAGGGAATCAACACTGAAGCTTTCTTT. The rearrangement uses TRBV5-4 and TRBJ1-1, with D possibly being TRBD1 (6 bases). The germline CDR1 and CDR2 sequences are SGHNT and YYREEE (reference sequence). This CDR3 comprises 15 residues. Trimming pared 2 bases from V and 2 bases from J, leaving 13 bases between.